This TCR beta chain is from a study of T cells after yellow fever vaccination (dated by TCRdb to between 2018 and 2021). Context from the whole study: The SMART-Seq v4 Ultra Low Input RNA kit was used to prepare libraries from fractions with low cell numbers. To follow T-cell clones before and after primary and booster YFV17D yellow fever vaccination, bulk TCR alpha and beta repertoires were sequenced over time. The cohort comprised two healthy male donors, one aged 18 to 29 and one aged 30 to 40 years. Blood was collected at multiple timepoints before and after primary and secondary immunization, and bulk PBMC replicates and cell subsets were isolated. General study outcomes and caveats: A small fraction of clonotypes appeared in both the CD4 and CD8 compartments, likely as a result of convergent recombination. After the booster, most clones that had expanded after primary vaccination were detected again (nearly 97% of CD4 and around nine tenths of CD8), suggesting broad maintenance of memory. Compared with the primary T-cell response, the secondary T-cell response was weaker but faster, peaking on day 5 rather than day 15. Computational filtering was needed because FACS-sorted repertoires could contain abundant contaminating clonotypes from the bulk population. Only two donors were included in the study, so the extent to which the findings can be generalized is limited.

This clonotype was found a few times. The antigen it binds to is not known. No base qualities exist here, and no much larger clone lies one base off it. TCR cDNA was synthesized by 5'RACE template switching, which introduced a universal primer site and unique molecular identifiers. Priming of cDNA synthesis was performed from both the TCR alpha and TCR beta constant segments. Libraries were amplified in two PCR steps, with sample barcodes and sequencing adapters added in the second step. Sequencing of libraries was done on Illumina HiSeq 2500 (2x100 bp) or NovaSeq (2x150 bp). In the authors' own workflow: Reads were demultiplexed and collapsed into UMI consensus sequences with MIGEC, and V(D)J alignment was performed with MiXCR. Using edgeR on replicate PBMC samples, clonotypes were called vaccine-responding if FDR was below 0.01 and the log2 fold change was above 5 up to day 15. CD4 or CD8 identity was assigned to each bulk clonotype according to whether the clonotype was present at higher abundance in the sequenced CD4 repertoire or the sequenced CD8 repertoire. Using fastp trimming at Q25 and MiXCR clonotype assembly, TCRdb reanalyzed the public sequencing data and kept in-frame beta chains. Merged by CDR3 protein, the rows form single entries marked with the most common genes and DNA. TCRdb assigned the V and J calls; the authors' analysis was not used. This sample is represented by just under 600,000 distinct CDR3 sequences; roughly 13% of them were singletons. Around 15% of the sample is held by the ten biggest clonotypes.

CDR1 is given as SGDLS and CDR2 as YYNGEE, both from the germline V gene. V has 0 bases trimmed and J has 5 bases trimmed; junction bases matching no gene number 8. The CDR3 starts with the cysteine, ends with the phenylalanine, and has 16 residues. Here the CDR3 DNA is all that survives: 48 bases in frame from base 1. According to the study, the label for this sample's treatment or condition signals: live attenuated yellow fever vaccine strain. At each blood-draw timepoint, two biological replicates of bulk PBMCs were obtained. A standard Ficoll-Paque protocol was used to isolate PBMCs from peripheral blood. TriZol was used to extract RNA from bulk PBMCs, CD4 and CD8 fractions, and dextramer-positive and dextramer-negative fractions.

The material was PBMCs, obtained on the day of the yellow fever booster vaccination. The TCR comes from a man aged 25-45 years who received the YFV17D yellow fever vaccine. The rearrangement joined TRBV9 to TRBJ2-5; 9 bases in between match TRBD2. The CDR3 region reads CASSVASAGGVETQYF. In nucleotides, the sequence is TGTGCCAGCAGCGTAGCTTCAGCGGGAGGCGTTGAGACCCAGTACTTC.